The entry below gives a single TCR beta chain sequence along with its context. Its matching antigen is unknown. Since no conserved phenylalanine or tryptophan closes the CDR3, a read error is the likely cause. The template was RNA from unsorted bulk tissue. Distant lung tissue was collected more than 3 cm away from the tumor edge. These data come from a study of tumor and adjacent non-tumor tissue in lung cancer. Study conclusions and caveats: Tumor repertoires had a smaller top 100 clone share than normal lung.

TCRbeta libraries were built with three rounds of nested PCR, modified from ARM-PCR. TCRdb reprocessed the multiplex PCR reads with MiXCR, giving one entry per CDR3 protein. The data contain some 80,000 distinct CDR3 sequences, approximately 78% of them singletons. CDR1 and CDR2 (germline): SQVTM, ANQGSEA. CDR3 length: 13 residues. The receptor was isolated from a man aged 55 to 70 with non-small cell lung cancer. This chain uses TRBV29-1 with TRBJ1-2; D perhaps matches TRBD1 (5 bases). The sequenced sample consisted of distant non-tumor lung tissue. This chain's CDR3 is CSVDPGLNCGYTY. In nucleotides, the CDR3 is TGCAGCGTGGACCCGGGACTAAACTGTGGCTACACCTAC.